Included here is one T cell receptor beta chain sequence, with context. This clone was picked up a small number of times. It has no known antigen specificity. Within one base of it there is no much larger clone, and no base qualities were kept. Patients with a history of autoimmune disease or receiving systemic immunosuppression were excluded from the trial. Peripheral blood for TCR sequencing was collected from all dose cohorts at baseline, on cycle 4 day 1, and on cycle 7 day 1. The samples were drawn from a first-in-human, open-label, multicenter phase I dose-escalation trial of ivuxolimab. Adults with locally advanced or metastatic head and neck squamous cell, hepatocellular, melanoma or renal cell carcinoma were enrolled in the trial. CD4+ and CD8+ T cells were sorted separately from peripheral blood before TCR sequencing. This sample was taken from a study of OX40 agonist ivuxolimab in advanced cancers. Some background on the complete study: Ivuxolimab, which targeted the costimulatory receptor OX40 (CD134), was an agonistic, fully human IgG2 monoclonal antibody. Intravenous ivuxolimab was administered to patients every 2 weeks at six dose levels: 0.01, 0.1, 0.3, 1.5, 3 and 10 mg/kg. Of the roughly 51 patients in dose escalation, some 19 had hepatocellular carcinoma, about 15 had melanoma, 9 had renal cell carcinoma and 9 had head and neck cancer. The dose-escalation cohort was around 83% male with a mean age of 60 years, ranging from roughly 20 to 80. Patients were allowed to have had prior anti-PD-1, anti-PD-L1 or anti-CTLA-4 therapy, and approximately 39% of the dose-escalation patients had been treated with checkpoint inhibitors. Partial responses occurred in three dose-escalation patients: two with cutaneous melanoma and one with hepatocellular carcinoma. Peripheral TCRbeta sequencing aimed to test whether ivuxolimab altered TCR sequence diversity and caused clonal T-cell expansion. The monotherapy dose-escalation portion (N of about 50 patients) of the phase I ivuxolimab trial is reported in the paper.

Genomic DNA was extracted from sorted cells for sequencing of the TCRbeta CDR3 region. The immunoSEQ Assay was used for sequencing of TCRbeta CDR3 regions. TCRdb carries this immuneACCESS record with in-frame sequences only. Its versions omit some clonotypes, under half of them owing to an unresolved V gene in the studies checked, with the rest unexplained. The sample has fewer than 90,000 clones on record, about nine tenths of them singletons. The leading ten clones occupy less than 0.25% of the sample. V was cut back by 3 bases and J by 2 bases, leaving a gap of 11 bases between them. Per the germline V gene, KGHSH is the CDR1 and LQKENI is the CDR2. The CDR3 has 14 amino acids, counting the end cysteine and phenylalanine. Only the CDR3 part of the read is kept: 42 bases, read in frame from the first base. Broader findings and caveats from the paper: After ivuxolimab, expanded clones were on average more numerous among CD8+ T cells than among CD4+ T cells. At doses of 0.1 to 3.0 mg/kg, clonal expansion of both CD4+ and CD8+ blood T cells was observed from baseline to week 6. The antigen specificity of the peripheral T cells that underwent clonal expansion was not determined. Low levels of normalized T-cell clonal expansion were also shown by some nonresponding patients. In partial responders in the 0.1-3.0 mg/kg groups, normalized peripheral clonal expansion was found to be among the lowest, especially among CD8+ T cells.

The sequence links TRBV18 to TRBJ2-7, with TRBD1 perhaps the D gene, on 6 matching bases. This receptor was obtained from an adult with an advanced solid tumor such as melanoma, head and neck, liver or kidney cancer. The material sequenced was CD4+ or CD8+ T cells sorted from blood, taken in a trial of the OX40 agonist ivuxolimab. The DNA is as follows: TGTGCCAGCTCACCGACACAGGGCCCCTACGAGCAGTACTTC. Its protein product is CASSPTQGPYEQYF.